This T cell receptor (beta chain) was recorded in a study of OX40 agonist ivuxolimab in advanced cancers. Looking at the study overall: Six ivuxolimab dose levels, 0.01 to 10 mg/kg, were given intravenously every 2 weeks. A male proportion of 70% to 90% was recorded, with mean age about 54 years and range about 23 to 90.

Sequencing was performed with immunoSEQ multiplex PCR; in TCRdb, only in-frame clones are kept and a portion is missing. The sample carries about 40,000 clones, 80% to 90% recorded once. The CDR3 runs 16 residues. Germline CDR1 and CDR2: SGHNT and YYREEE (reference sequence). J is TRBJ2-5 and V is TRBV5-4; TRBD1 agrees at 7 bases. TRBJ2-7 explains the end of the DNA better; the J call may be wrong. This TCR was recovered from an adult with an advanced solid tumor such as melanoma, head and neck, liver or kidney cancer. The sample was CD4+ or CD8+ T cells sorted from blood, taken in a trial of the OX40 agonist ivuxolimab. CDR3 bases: TGTGCCAGCAGCTTGCCCACCACAGGGGTTCCATACGAGCAGTACTTC. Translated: CASSLPTTGVPYEQYF.